These 27 T cell receptor beta chains were all obtained from the same sample, sequenced in a study of blood T cell repertoires in COVID-19. Assay: immunoSEQ multiplex PCR; the TCRdb copy retains only in-frame clones and omits some. The data show a few hundred thousand clones, approximately 88% seen once. Sequenced input: peripheral blood. The source is a woman aged 25 to 45 with COVID-19, enrolled during active disease.

This chain uses TRBV1 with TRBJ1-1. TRBV1 constitutes a pseudogene. The length of the CDR3 is 12 residues. The CDR3 DNA follows: TGCACCAGCAGCCAGGAGAGGACTGAAGCTTTCTTT. Amino acid sequence: CTSSQERTEAFF.

This chain joins TRBV14 and TRBJ1-2, with a tentative D call TRBD1 (5 bases). The CDR3 totals 13 residues. V gave up 4 bases and J gave up 5 bases, with 11 bases separating them. The germline V gene encodes CDR1 SGHDN and CDR2 FVKESK. The CDR3 nucleotides are TGTGCCAGCAGCCGGAGGGGCGAATATGGCTACACCTTC. Translation: CASSRRGEYGYTF. Complete variable domain (other parts from reference TRBV14 and TRBJ1-2): EAGVTQFPSHSVIEKGQTVTLRCDPISGHDNLYWYRRVMGKEIKFLLHFVKESKQDESGMPNNRFLAERTGGTYSTLKVQPAELEDSGVYFCASSRRGEYGYTFGSGTRLTVV.

The rearrangement links TRBV18 to TRBJ1-1; 8 bases match TRBD1. CDR3 length: 14 residues. V shed 6 bases, J shed 3 bases, and the junction held 6 bases outside the gene matches. Germline V gene sequence: CDR1 KGHSH, CDR2 LQKENI. CDR3 nucleotide sequence: TGTGCCAGCTCCCCCGGACAGGGACACACTGAAGCTTTCTTT. It codes for CASSPGQGHTEAFF.

The chain employs TRBV5-4 and TRBJ2-3, with D tentatively TRBD1 (5 bases). Deletions cut 4 bases from V and 1 base from J, with 10 bases between. The CDR3 contains 14 residues. Germline CDR1 reads SGHNT; CDR2 reads YYREEE (reference sequence). For the CDR3, the DNA is TGTGCCAGCAGCCGCAGGGTCGGCACAGATACGCAGTATTTT. Translated, it gives CASSRRVGTDTQYF.

The chain recombines TRBV24-1 with TRBJ1-2, with D uncertain. Looked up from germline, CDR1 is KGHDR and CDR2 is SFDVKD. CDR3 length: 13 residues. Trimming pared 4 bases from V and 4 bases from J, leaving 9 bases between. In DNA form, the CDR3 reads TGTGCCACCAGTGACTCCCTCTTCTATGGCTACACCTTC. Translating it yields CATSDSLFYGYTF.

DNA of the CDR3: TGTGCCAGCAGTCCTGGCCCTTTTGGGCCCCAGCATTTT. Translated: CASSPGPFGPQHF. The V call is TRBV12-3 or TRBV12-4, the J call TRBJ1-5; the D is unclear. The CDR3 loop spans 13 amino acids. V lost 5 bases and J lost 9, with 14 bases in between.

Concerning this clone: This likely comes from a read error, as the CDR3 has no conserved phenylalanine or tryptophan at its end. Because the CDR3's place on the DNA is in doubt, the DNA is left out and the CDR3 is given as listed by TCRdb. The CDR3 region is CASSFGDIVRAPPG. V and J are TRBV5-8 and TRBJ1-2; the table calls TRBD1, which could not be checked here. Counting both end residues, the CDR3 totals 14 amino acids. Germline CDR1 reads SGHTS; CDR2 reads YDEGEE.

This clone was seen more than once but under ten times. The rearrangement uses TRBV7-2 and TRBJ1-5; possibly TRBD1 for D (5 bases). Germline lookup yields CDR1 SGHTA and CDR2 FQGNSA. The CDR3 is 14 amino acids. V dropped 5 bases and J dropped 3 bases, with 11 bases sitting between them. The CDR3 coding sequence is TGTGCCAGCAGCAGAGAGACAGACAATCAGCCCCAGCATTTT. Residues: CASSRETDNQPQHF.

This chain joins TRBV27 and TRBJ1-1; D possibly corresponds to TRBD1 (5 bases). CDR3 length equals 13 residues. In germline, CDR1 is MNHEY, CDR2 SMNVEV (reference sequence). Trimming took 4 bases from V and 5 from J, leaving 11 bases between them. The chain's CDR3 is CASSSTGRTEAFF. CDR3 in DNA: TGTGCCAGCAGTTCAACAGGTCGGACTGAAGCTTTCTTT.

The count of this clone is one. V is TRBV19 and J is TRBJ2-5; the match to TRBD2 covers 7 bases. This CDR3 has 15 residues. Germline values: CDR1 LNHDA, CDR2 SQIVND (reference sequence). The V segment lost 7 bases and the J segment 2 bases; nucleotides outside the gene matches: 10. The CDR3 reads CASMKRDSAQETQYF. The CDR3 coding sequence is TGTGCCAGTATGAAGCGGGACTCGGCTCAAGAGACCCAGTACTTC.

The CDR3 DNA sequence: TGTGCCAGCAGCCTGGCGGGGGGGTATCATAGCACAGATACGCAGTATTTT. This sequence encodes CASSLAGGYHSTDTQYF. The chain is built from TRBV14 and TRBJ2-3, with 9 bases fitting TRBD2. The V segment lost 4 bases and the J segment 0 bases; nucleotides outside the gene matches: 8. CDR1 is SGHDN and CDR2 is FVKESK in the germline V gene. CDR3 length: 17 residues.

Only one count was recorded for this clone. This chain connects TRBV28 to TRBJ1-3; D gene ambiguous. CDR3 length: 16 residues. CDR1 MDHEN and CDR2 SYDVKM come from the germline V gene. Trimming left V 3 bases short and J 0 bases short, with 12 bases between. The DNA for the CDR3 is TGTGCCAGCAGTTTTGCTGCCCGCTACTCTGGAAACACCATATATTTT. Encoded protein: CASSFAARYSGNTIYF.

This sequence joins TRBV6-1 and TRBJ2-7; D possibly corresponds to TRBD2 (6 bases). The V end was cut by 2 bases, the J end by 0 bases, with 23 bases between. The CDR3 runs 19 residues. The germline V gene has CDR1 MNHNS and CDR2 SASEGT. The CDR3 DNA is TGTGCCAGCAGTGAACAGGAGTTGGGTAGGGGACTTAGCTCCTACGAGCAGTACGTC. It encodes CASSEQELGRGLSSYEQYV.

This clone has just a few counts. The chain links TRBV5-1 to TRBJ2-5; 10 nucleotides match TRBD1. CDR1 and CDR2 (germline): SGHRS, YFSETQ. The junction had 6 bases not matched to a gene; V was cut back by 4 bases and J by 3 bases. CDR3 size: 15 residues. The CDR3 sequence is CASSMETGGKETQYF. The CDR3 region has the DNA TGCGCCAGCAGCATGGAGACAGGGGGCAAAGAGACCCAGTACTTC. Supplemented by reference TRBV5-1 and TRBJ2-5, the full variable domain reads KAGVTQTPRYLIKTRGQQVTLSCSPISGHRSVSWYQQTPGQGLQFLFEYFSETQRNKGNFPGRFSGRQFSNSRSEMNVSTLELGDSALYLCASSMETGGKETQYFGPGTRLLVL.

The chain carries TRBV7-8 and TRBJ1-5; 8 positions agree with TRBD1. This CDR3 is 15 amino acids long. J lost 3 bases, V lost 5 bases, and 6 bases had no gene match. Germline CDR1 reads SGHVS; CDR2 reads FQNEAQ. Here the CDR3 reads CASSPGTGYNQPQHF. As DNA, the CDR3 is TGTGCCAGCAGCCCCGGGACAGGTTACAATCAGCCCCAGCATTTT.

The genes are TRBV6-2 or TRBV6-3 and TRBJ2-3; tentative D call: TRBD1 (6 bases). The CDR3 extends over 14 amino acids. Germline lookup yields CDR1 MNHEY and CDR2 SVGEGT. The V end was cut by 2 bases, the J end by 6 bases, with 12 bases between. Written as DNA, the CDR3 is TGTGCCAGCAGTTACGGGGGCGGCATCGATACGCAGTATTTT. This sequence encodes CASSYGGGIDTQYF.

This chain joins TRBV18 and TRBJ1-4; a possible D gene is TRBD1 (5 bases). Germline V gene data show CDR1 as KGHSH and CDR2 as LQKENI. V lost 6 bases, J lost 4 bases, and 15 bases lay in between. The CDR3 spans 15 residues. The CDR3: CASSPWVGGNEKLFF. The CDR3 DNA is TGTGCCAGCTCCCCCTGGGTCGGGGGTAATGAAAAACTGTTTTTT.

J is TRBJ2-1 and V is TRBV7-2; no clear D. Germline V lookup: CDR1 SGHTA, CDR2 FQGNSA. Trimming took 2 bases from V and 4 from J, leaving 12 bases between them. The CDR3 runs 15 residues. Here the CDR3 reads CASSLIRLYYNEQFF. The CDR3, as DNA: TGTGCCAGCAGCTTAATCCGTCTTTATTACAATGAGCAGTTCTTC.

The J gene is TRBJ1-3, the V gene TRBV30; tentative D call: TRBD1 (5 bases). Germline loops: CDR1 GTSNPN, CDR2 SVGIG (reference sequence). This CDR3 region has 15 residues. The germline V and J ends were trimmed by 3 bases and 4 bases, with 16 bases remaining between them. The CDR3 is CAWRPLRDWGNTIYF. DNA for the CDR3: TGTGCCTGGAGGCCCTTACGGGACTGGGGAAACACCATATATTTT.

The chain joins TRBV5-4 to TRBJ1-1; the D gene is possibly TRBD1 (5 bases). Germline values: CDR1 SGHNT, CDR2 YYREEE (reference sequence). The V end lost 3 bases, the J end lost 1 base, and 13 bases lay between the germline ends. The CDR3 has 15 amino acids. The CDR3 protein is CASSWGGSRNTEAFF. CDR3 sequence (DNA): TGTGCCAGCAGCTGGGGGGGGTCCAGGAACACTGAAGCTTTCTTT.

The rearrangement uses TRBV5-1 and TRBJ2-1; TRBD1 aligns across 8 bases. Trimming cost V 1 base and J 6 bases; bases outside gene matches: 9. CDR1 SGHRS and CDR2 YFSETQ come from the germline V gene. The CDR3 extends over 16 amino acids. DNA of the CDR3: TGCGCCAGCAGCTTGCGGGCAGGGGGCGGAGGCAATGAGCAGTTCTTC. Residues: CASSLRAGGGGNEQFF.

This rearrangement joins TRBV7-9 to TRBJ1-1; TRBD1 aligns across 8 bases. V was pared by 5 bases and J by 1 base, with 6 bases of the junction left unmatched. Germline CDR1 SEHNR, CDR2 FQNEAQ (reference sequence). This CDR3 has 15 amino acids. The CDR3, as DNA: TGTGCCAGCAGCACGTACAGGGGGAAGAACACTGAAGCTTTCTTT. This codes for CASSTYRGKNTEAFF.

J is TRBJ2-5 and V is TRBV3-1 (or the pseudogene TRBV3-2); D is uncertain. The V end was cut by 3 bases, the J end by 4 bases, with 9 bases between. Germline CDR1 and CDR2: LGHDT and YNNKEL (reference sequence). The CDR3 is 13 residues long. CDR3 sequence: CASSQFILETQYF. The CDR3 DNA sequence: TGTGCCAGCAGCCAGTTTATTCTAGAGACCCAGTACTTC.

This chain links TRBV18 with TRBJ2-3; D may be TRBD1 (6 bases). Per the germline V gene, CDR1 is KGHSH and CDR2 is LQKENI. The CDR3 totals 15 residues. V was pared by 4 bases and J by 4 bases, with 15 bases between. CDR3 loop: CASSLSTGPADTQYF. In DNA, the CDR3 is TGTGCCAGCTCACTCTCGACAGGTCCCGCAGATACGCAGTATTTT.

A few counts support this clone. This chain uses TRBV13 with TRBJ1-4, with D unclear. There are 15 residues in the CDR3. V lost 4 bases and J lost 3, with 12 bases in between. Per the germline V gene, CDR1 is PRHDT and CDR2 is FYEKMQ (reference sequence). CDR3 amino acids: CASSSYTPANEKLFF. The CDR3 DNA sequence: TGTGCCAGCAGCTCTTACACCCCAGCTAATGAAAAACTGTTTTTT.

This chain joins TRBV10-3 and TRBJ1-1; possibly TRBD1 for D (6 bases). Per germline, CDR1 ENHRY and CDR2 SYGVKD. Trimming took 2 bases from V and 0 from J, leaving 7 bases between them. The CDR3 has 14 amino acids. For the CDR3, the DNA is TGTGCCATCAGTGAGGGACAGATGAACACTGAAGCTTTCTTT. Translation: CAISEGQMNTEAFF.

The rearrangement joins TRBV5-1 to TRBJ2-3; 10 bases map to TRBD1. The CDR3 loop spans 16 amino acids. CDR1 SGHRS and CDR2 YFSETQ come from the germline V gene. The ends lost 1 base at V and 1 base at J; junction bases unmatched: 3. The CDR3 sequence is CASSLPGTGGTDTQYF. CDR3 coding DNA: TGCGCCAGCAGCTTGCCGGGGACAGGGGGCACAGATACGCAGTATTTT.